These 9 T cell receptor beta chains were all obtained from the same sample, sequenced in a study of untreated major depressive disorder. Study-level results: CD4+ T cells from depressed patients used TRBV05-01 (Vbeta 5.1) more often than controls.

Method: immunoSEQ multiplex PCR; TCRdb's copy keeps in-frame clones and lacks some. The data show approximately 25,000 clones, 90% to 95% seen once. No cognate antigen is known for these TCRs. Material for sequencing was CD4+ T cells from PBMCs. Receptor source: a woman aged 25 to 39 with major depressive disorder.

The chain uses TRBV10-1 and TRBJ2-2; perhaps TRBD1 as D (6 bases). V dropped 2 bases and J dropped 7 bases, with 14 bases sitting between them. This CDR3 region has 15 residues. CDR1 is WNHNN and CDR2 is SYGVQD in the germline V gene (reference sequence). The chain's CDR3 is CASSERGTIFGELFF. DNA of the CDR3: TGCGCCAGCAGTGAGAGGGGGACCATATTCGGGGAGCTGTTTTTT.

The rearrangement links TRBV7-3 to TRBJ2-3, with 10 bases matching TRBD2. This CDR3 comprises 17 residues. CDR1 SGHTA and CDR2 FQGTGA come from the germline V gene. The ends lost 0 bases at V and 1 base at J; junction bases unmatched: 4. CDR3 region: CASSLTYTSGGTDTQYF. CDR3 DNA sequence: TGTGCCAGCAGCTTAACGTATACTAGCGGGGGCACAGATACGCAGTATTTT.

The CDR3 bases are TGTGCCAGCAGTGACTCCGGGGACTTGGACATTCAGTACTTC. It specifies CASSDSGDLDIQYF. The chain is built from TRBV2 and TRBJ2-4; TRBD2 is a possible D gene (6 bases). V lost 3 bases and J 8 bases, leaving 14 bases between the germline ends. This CDR3 spans 14 amino acids. Looked up from germline, CDR1 is SNHLY and CDR2 is FYNNEI.

This chain uses TRBV11-2 with TRBJ2-7; possibly TRBD2 for D (6 bases). CDR1 is SGHAT and CDR2 is FQNNGV in the germline V gene. The CDR3 has 15 residues. V lost 4 bases and J lost 4, with 17 bases in between. The CDR3 DNA reads as TGTGCCAGCAGCTCGAATAGGAGGGCCGGGTACGAGCAGTACTTC. Protein: CASSSNRRAGYEQYF.

V is TRBV4-2 and J is TRBJ2-7, with 8 bases lining up with TRBD2. V lost 1 base, J lost 5 bases, and 13 bases stayed unmatched. There are 17 residues in the CDR3. Per the germline V gene, CDR1 is LGHNA and CDR2 is YNFKEQ. The CDR3 sequence is CASSQAGGTVRMNEQYF. CDR3 DNA: TGTGCCAGCAGCCAAGCGGGGGGGACGGTAAGAATGAACGAGCAGTACTTC.

The chain joins TRBV29-1 to TRBJ1-1; weak D call: TRBD1 (6 bases). The CDR3 consists of 13 residues. Trimming removed 2 bases from V and 4 bases from J, with 11 bases in between. The germline V gene has CDR1 SQVTM and CDR2 ANQGSEA. Here the CDR3 DNA reads TGCAGCGTTGAATCAGGGGCAGGCACTGAAGCTTTCTTT. Translated: CSVESGAGTEAFF.

The chain joins TRBV28 to TRBJ2-3; unclear D gene. Trimming cost V 6 bases and J 3 bases, with 13 bases left between them. The CDR3 has 14 residues. Per germline, CDR1 MDHEN and CDR2 SYDVKM. The CDR3 DNA follows: TGTGCCAGCAGCAGCCTCGAACGGACAGATACGCAGTATTTT. It encodes CASSSLERTDTQYF.

The gene calls are TRBV18 and TRBJ1-2; a possible D gene is TRBD1 (5 bases). With 1 base removed from V and 1 base from J, the gap between germline ends came to 13 bases. The CDR3 length is 16 residues. In germline, CDR1 is KGHSH, CDR2 LQKENI. CDR3 region: CASSPLQDTNNYGYTF. The DNA of the CDR3 is TGTGCCAGCTCACCACTACAGGACACCAATAACTATGGCTACACCTTC.

The J gene is TRBJ1-1, the V gene TRBV7-6; 9 nucleotides match TRBD1. The germline V gene has CDR1 SGHVS and CDR2 FNYEAQ. V lost 5 bases to trimming and J lost 3 bases; unmatched junction nucleotides: 4. CDR3 length equals 14 residues. CDR3: CASSTTGGDTEAFF. CDR3 in DNA: TGTGCCAGCAGCACGACAGGGGGTGACACTGAAGCTTTCTTT. The full variable domain, rest sourced from reference TRBV7-6 and TRBJ1-1, is GAGVSQSPRYKVTKRGQDVALRCDPISGHVSLYWYRQALGQGPEFLTYFNYEAQQDKSGLPNDRFSAERPEGSISTLTIQRTEQRDSAMYRCASSTTGGDTEAFFGQGTRLTVV.